This T cell receptor beta chain appears in the sequencing data of a study of cytomegalovirus exposure and HLA in healthy donors. General study findings and limits: A later analysis associated 16,000 or so TCR beta sequences with HLA alleles at a 0.05 false discovery rate. Researchers reportedly found TCR beta sequences accurately predicted most subjects' HLA-A and HLA-B alleles.

With regard to this clone: Its antigen is not known. At one end the junction does not follow the germline gene, possibly because of a read error.

Both 60 Vbeta primers and 13 Jbeta primers went into the PCR. Libraries were prepared by immunoSEQ multiplex PCR; TCRdb keeps only in-frame clonotypes and omits some of them. The sample has about 190,000 clones, roughly four fifths seen once. Sequencing used PBMCs. This receptor was identified in a woman in her thirties in good health and CMV-seropositive.

As DNA, the CDR3 is TGTTCCAGCAGCCCTCCCCAGAAAAACATTCAGTACTTC. Amino acid sequence: CSSSPPQKNIQYF. V and J are TRBV7-9 and TRBJ2-4; D is uncertain. The CDR3 has 13 residues. Germline V gene data show CDR1 as SEHNR and CDR2 as FQNEAQ (reference sequence).